These 7 T cell receptor beta chains share one sample of origin, sequenced in a study of metastatic and nonmetastatic thyroid tumors. Each patient went into thyroid surgery without having received any treatment. TCRdb called clones again from the PCR reads with MiXCR. The sample contains approximately 38,000 clones, 25% to 30% of which appear only once. The sequencing sample was made of blood. The receptors shown here come from a male donor with papillary thyroid cancer or a benign thyroid nodule (not recorded which). Some clones in this sample may be carry-over from other donors' samples.

As for this clone: This is likely a read error, given that the CDR3 carries no conserved phenylalanine or tryptophan at its end. The rearrangement joins TRBV12-3 or TRBV12-4 to TRBJ1-2, with 8 positions matching TRBD1. The CDR3 has 13 residues. V trimming: 6 bases; J trimming: 8 bases; junction bases outside the gene matches: 8. CDR3 sequence (DNA): TGTGCCAGCAGGTTGGACAGGGCGGGGGGCTACACCCTC. Translated: CASRLDRAGGYTL.

Many counts were recorded for this clone. The rearrangement links TRBV5-4 to TRBJ2-3; 13 bases are a match to TRBD2. The CDR3 consists of 13 residues. The germline gives CDR1 SGHNT, CDR2 YYREEE (reference sequence). With 2 bases clipped from V and 15 bases from J, the junction kept 6 bases outside the gene matches. CDR3 sequence reads: CASSFRTSGRNYF. CDR3 nucleotide sequence: TGTGCCAGCAGCTTCCGGACTAGCGGGAGAAATTATTTT.

This clone was seen only a few times. This rearrangement joins TRBV6-1 to TRBJ2-3; TRBD1 might be the D (5 bases). This CDR3 is built from 14 residues. The V end lost 1 base, the J end lost 5 bases, and 10 bases lay between the germline ends. Per the germline V gene, CDR1 is MNHNS and CDR2 is SASEGT. CDR3 nucleotides: TGTGCCAGCAGTGAAGGGCTAGGGGTAGATACGCAGTATTTT. It codes for CASSEGLGVDTQYF.

The chain is built from TRBV6-1 and TRBJ1-1; unclear D gene. V dropped 8 bases and J dropped 1 base, with 11 bases sitting between them. This CDR3 is 13 amino acids long. Germline assignment: CDR1 MNHNS and CDR2 SASEGT. The CDR3 region is CASVWATNTEAFF. The CDR3 DNA sequence: TGTGCCAGCGTATGGGCGACGAACACTGAAGCTTTCTTT.

The table lists this clone with many counts. The CDR3 loop reads CASSLGWNEKLFF. CDR3 coding DNA: TGCGCCAGCAGCTTGGGCTGGAATGAAAAACTGTTTTTT. The chain links TRBV5-1 to TRBJ1-4; no clear D gene. This CDR3 is 13 amino acids long. Germline-derived CDR1 and CDR2 are SGHRS and YFSETQ. V was pared by 0 bases and J by 5 bases, with 5 bases between.

This clone was counted only a few times. CDR3 protein: CSARGVGLDSYEQYF. The CDR3 DNA sequence: TGCAGTGCTAGAGGCGTTGGACTAGATTCCTACGAGCAGTACTTC. This chain connects TRBV20-1 to TRBJ2-7, with 7 bases that match TRBD2. The CDR3 contains 15 residues. J lost 1 base, V lost 1 base, and 7 bases had no gene match. Germline V lookup: CDR1 DFQATT, CDR2 SNEGSKA (reference sequence).

This clone was observed a handful of times. V and J are TRBV6-5 and TRBJ1-1; D is ambiguous. V was pared by 5 bases and J by 2 bases, with 3 bases between. CDR3 size: 11 residues. Germline assignment: CDR1 MNHEY and CDR2 SVGAGI. The CDR3 is CASSHNTEAFF. CDR3 nucleotide sequence: TGTGCCAGCAGTCACAACACTGAAGCTTTCTTT.